This T cell receptor (beta chain) was recorded in a study of cytomegalovirus exposure and HLA in healthy donors. With 60 Vbeta and 13 Jbeta primers, the PCR was carried out. Authors' processing steps: Per a later analysis, the number of unique TCR beta chains was roughly 87 million, of which about 11 million were shared. The protocol was immunoSEQ multiplex PCR, while the TCRdb copy is restricted to in-frame clones and leaves out a portion. V and J calls and clone size follow that table, whereas D and trimming were derived from the DNA. Of around 150,000 clones detected, approximately 10% appear once; the ten largest clones hold roughly 7%. CDR3 length equals 14 residues. Trimming shortened V by 2 bases and J by 3 bases, and 8 bases separated the two germline ends. In germline, CDR1 is SGDLS, CDR2 YYNGEE.

The gene calls are TRBV9 and TRBJ2-2, with no clear D. This receptor was taken from a woman aged 40 to 50 in good health and CMV-seropositive. Source material: PBMCs. The CDR3 reads CASSVKDYTGELFF. In DNA, the CDR3 is TGTGCCAGCAGCGTGAAAGACTACACCGGGGAGCTGTTTTTT.